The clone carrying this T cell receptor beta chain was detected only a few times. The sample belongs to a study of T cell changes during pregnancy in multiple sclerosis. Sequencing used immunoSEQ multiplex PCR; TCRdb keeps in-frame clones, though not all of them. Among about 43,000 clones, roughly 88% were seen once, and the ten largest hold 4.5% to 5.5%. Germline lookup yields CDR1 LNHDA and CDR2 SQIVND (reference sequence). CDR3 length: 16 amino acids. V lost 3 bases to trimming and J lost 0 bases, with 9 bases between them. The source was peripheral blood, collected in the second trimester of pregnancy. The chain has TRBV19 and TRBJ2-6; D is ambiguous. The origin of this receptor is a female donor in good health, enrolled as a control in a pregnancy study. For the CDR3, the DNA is TGTGCCAGTAGTATCAATGAGGTCTCTGGGGCCAACGTCCTGACTTTC. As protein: CASSINEVSGANVLTF.